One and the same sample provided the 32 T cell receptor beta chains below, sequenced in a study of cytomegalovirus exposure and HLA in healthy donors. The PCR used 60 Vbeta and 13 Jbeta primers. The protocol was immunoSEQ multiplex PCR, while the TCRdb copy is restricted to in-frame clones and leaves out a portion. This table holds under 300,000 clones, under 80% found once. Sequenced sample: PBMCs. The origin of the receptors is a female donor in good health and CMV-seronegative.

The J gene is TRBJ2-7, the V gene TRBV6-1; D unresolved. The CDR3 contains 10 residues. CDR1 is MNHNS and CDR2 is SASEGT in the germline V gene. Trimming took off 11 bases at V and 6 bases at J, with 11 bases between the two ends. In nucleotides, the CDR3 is TGTGCCGGAGTTAGCACCGAGCAGTACTTC. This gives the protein CAGVSTEQYF.

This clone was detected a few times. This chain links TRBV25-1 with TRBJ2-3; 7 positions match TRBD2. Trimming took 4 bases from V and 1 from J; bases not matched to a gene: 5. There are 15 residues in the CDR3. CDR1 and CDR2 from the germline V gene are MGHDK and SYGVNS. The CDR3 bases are TGTGCCAGCAGTGTCGAAACTAGCGGCACAGATACGCAGTATTTT. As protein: CASSVETSGTDTQYF.

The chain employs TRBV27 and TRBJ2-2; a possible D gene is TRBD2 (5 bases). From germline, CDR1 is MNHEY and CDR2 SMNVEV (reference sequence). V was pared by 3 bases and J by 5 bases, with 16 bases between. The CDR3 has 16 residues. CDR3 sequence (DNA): TGTGCCAGCAGTTTCGTCCGTGCGGGTTTGACCGGGGAGCTGTTTTTT. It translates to CASSFVRAGLTGELFF.

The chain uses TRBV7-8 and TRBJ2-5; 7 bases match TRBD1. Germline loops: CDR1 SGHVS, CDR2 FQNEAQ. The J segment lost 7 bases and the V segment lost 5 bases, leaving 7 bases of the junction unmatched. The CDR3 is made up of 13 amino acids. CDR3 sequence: CASSAQGTATQYF. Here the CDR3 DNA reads TGTGCCAGCAGCGCACAGGGGACGGCGACCCAGTACTTC.

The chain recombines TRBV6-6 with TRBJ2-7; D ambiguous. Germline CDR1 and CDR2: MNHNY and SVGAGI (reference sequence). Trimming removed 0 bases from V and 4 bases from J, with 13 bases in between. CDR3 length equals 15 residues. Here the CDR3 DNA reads TGTGCCAGCAGTTACTCCCGCGGCAGAGTTTACGAGCAGTACTTC. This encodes CASSYSRGRVYEQYF.

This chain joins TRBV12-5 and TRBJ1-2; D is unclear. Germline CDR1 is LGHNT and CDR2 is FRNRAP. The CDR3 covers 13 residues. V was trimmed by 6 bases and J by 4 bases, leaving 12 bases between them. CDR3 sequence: CASGDKPPYGYTF. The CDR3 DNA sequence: TGTGCTAGTGGAGACAAGCCACCCTATGGCTACACCTTC.

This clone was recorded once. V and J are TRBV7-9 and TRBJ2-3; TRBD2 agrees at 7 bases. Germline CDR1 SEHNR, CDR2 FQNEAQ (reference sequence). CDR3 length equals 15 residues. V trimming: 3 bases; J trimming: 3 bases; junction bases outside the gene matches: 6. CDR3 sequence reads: CASSFSGGGTDTQYF. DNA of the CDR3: TGTGCCAGCAGCTTTTCTGGGGGGGGGACAGATACGCAGTATTTT.

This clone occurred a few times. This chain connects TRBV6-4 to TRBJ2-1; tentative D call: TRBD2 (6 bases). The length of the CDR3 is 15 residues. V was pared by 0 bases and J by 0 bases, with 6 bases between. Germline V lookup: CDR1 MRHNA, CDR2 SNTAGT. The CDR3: CASSDSSGSYNEQFF. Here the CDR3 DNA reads TGTGCCAGCAGTGACTCTAGCGGCTCCTACAATGAGCAGTTCTTC.

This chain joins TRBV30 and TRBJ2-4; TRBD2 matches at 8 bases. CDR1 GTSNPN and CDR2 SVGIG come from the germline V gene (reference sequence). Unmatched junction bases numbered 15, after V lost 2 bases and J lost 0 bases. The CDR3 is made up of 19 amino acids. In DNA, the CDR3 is TGTGCCTGGAGTCCCATTGTAGCGGGAAGTATTTTAGCCAAAAACATTCAGTACTTC. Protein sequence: CAWSPIVAGSILAKNIQYF.

DNA for the CDR3: TGTGCCAGTAGTATAGGCCTACTAGCGGGAGAGCGCGATACGCAGTATTTT. It translates to CASSIGLLAGERDTQYF. V and J are TRBV19 and TRBJ2-3; 11 bases map to TRBD2. This CDR3 region has 17 residues. Looked up from germline, CDR1 is LNHDA and CDR2 is SQIVND (reference sequence). The V and J ends lost 1 base and 6 bases, in that order; junction bases with no gene match: 9. Full variable domain (outside the CDR3, taken from reference TRBV19 and TRBJ2-3): DGGITQSPKYLFRKEGQNVTLSCEQNLNHDAMYWYRQDPGQGLRLIYYSQIVNDFQKGDIAEGYSVSREKKESFPLTVTSAQKNPTAFYLCASSIGLLAGERDTQYFGPGTRLTVL.

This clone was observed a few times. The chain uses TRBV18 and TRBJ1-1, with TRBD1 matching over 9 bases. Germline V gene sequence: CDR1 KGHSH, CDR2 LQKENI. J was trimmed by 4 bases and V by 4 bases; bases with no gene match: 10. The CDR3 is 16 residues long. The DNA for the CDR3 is TGTGCCAGCTCACATGGGACAGGGTCCCGAGGCACTGAAGCTTTCTTT. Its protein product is CASSHGTGSRGTEAFF. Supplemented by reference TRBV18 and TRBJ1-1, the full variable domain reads NAGVMQNPRHLVRRRGQEARLRCSPMKGHSHVYWYRQLPEEGLKFMVYLQKENIIDESGMPKERFSAEFPKEGPSILRIQQVVRGDSAAYFCASSHGTGSRGTEAFFGQGTRLTVV.

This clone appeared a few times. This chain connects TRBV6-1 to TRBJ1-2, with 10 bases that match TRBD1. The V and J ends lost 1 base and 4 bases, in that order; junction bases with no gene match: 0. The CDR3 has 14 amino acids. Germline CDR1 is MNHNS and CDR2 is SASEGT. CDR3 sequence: CASSEGQGAYGYTF. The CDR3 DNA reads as TGTGCCAGCAGTGAAGGACAGGGGGCCTATGGCTACACCTTC.

CDR3 coding DNA: TGTGCCAGCAGTGTTGTCAGTAGTAGCGACGAGCAGTACTTC. Its translation: CASSVVSSSDEQYF. This chain links TRBV6-1 with TRBJ2-7; tentative D call: TRBD2 (5 bases). The CDR3 spans 14 residues. CDR1 and CDR2 from the germline V gene are MNHNS and SASEGT. V lost 4 bases and J lost 5, with 15 bases in between.

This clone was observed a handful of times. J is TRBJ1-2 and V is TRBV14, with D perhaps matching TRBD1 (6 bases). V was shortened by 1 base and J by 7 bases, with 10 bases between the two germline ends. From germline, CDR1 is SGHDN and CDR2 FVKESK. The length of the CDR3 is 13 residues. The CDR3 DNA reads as TGTGCCAGCAGCCAAGTCGGGGGGCCTGGCTACACCTTC. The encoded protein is CASSQVGGPGYTF.

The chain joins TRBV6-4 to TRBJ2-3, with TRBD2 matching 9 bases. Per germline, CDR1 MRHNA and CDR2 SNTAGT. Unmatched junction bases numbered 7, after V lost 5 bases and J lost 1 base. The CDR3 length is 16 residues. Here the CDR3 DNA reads TGTGCCAGCAGTCGGGCTAGCGGGAAAGGCACAGATACGCAGTATTTT. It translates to CASSRASGKGTDTQYF.

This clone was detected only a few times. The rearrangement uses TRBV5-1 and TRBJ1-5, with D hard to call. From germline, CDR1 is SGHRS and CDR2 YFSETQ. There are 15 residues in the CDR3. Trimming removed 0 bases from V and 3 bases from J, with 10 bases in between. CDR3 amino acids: CASSLDRTYNQPQHF. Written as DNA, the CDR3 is TGCGCCAGCAGCTTGGATAGAACGTACAATCAGCCCCAGCATTTT.

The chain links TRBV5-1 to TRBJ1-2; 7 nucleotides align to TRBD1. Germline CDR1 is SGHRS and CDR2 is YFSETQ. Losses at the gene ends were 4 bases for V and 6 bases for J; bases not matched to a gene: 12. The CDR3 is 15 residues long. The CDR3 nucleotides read TGCGCCAGCAGCCGACAGACCGGGACAGCGGATGGCTACACCTTC. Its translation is CASSRQTGTADGYTF.

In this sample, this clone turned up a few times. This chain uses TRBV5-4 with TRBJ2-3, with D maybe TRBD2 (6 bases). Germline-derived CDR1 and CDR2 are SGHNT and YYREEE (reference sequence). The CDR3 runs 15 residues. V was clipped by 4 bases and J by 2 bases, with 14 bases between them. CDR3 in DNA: TGTGCCAGCAGCCCTCCGACTAGGAACACAGATACGCAGTATTTT. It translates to CASSPPTRNTDTQYF.

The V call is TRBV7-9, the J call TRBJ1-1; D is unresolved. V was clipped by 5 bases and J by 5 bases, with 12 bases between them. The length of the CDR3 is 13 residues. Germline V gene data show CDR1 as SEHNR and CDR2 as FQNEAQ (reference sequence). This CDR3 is CASSRISETEAFF. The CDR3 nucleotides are TGTGCCAGCAGCAGAATTTCTGAGACTGAAGCTTTCTTT. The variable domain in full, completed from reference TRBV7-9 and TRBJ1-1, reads DTGVSQNPRHKITKRGQNVTFRCDPISEHNRLYWYRQTLGQGPEFLTYFQNEAQLEKSRLLSDRFSAERPKGSFSTLEIQRTEQGDSAMYLCASSRISETEAFFGQGTRLTVV.

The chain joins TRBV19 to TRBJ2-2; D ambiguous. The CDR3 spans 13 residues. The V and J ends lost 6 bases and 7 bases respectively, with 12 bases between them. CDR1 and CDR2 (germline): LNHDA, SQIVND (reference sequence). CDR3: CASSSQTGGELFF. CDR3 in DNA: TGTGCCAGTAGCAGCCAGACTGGCGGGGAGCTGTTTTTT.

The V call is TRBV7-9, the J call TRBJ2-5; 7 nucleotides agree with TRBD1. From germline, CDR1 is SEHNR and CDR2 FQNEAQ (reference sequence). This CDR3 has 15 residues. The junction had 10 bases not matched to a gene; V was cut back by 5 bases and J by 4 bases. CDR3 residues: CASSGQVPKGETQYF. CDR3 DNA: TGTGCCAGCAGCGGACAGGTCCCAAAGGGAGAGACCCAGTACTTC.

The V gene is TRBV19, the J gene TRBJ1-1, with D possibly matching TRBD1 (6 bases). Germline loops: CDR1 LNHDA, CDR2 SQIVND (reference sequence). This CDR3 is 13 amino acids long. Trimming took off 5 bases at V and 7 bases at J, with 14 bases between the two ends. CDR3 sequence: CASSFSGGLEAFF. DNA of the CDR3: TGTGCCAGTAGTTTTTCGGGGGGCCTTGAAGCTTTCTTT.

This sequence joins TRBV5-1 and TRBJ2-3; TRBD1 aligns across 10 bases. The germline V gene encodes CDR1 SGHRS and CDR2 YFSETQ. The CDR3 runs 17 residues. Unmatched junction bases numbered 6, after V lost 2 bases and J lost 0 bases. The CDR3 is CASSFRGTGASTDTQYF. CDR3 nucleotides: TGCGCCAGCAGCTTTCGGGGGACAGGGGCTAGCACAGATACGCAGTATTTT.

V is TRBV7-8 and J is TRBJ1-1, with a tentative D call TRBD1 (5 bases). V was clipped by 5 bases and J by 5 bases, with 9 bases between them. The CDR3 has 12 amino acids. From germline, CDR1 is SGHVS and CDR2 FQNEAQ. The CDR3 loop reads CASSLGRTEAFF. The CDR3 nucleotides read TGTGCCAGCAGCCTGGGGCGGACTGAAGCTTTCTTT.

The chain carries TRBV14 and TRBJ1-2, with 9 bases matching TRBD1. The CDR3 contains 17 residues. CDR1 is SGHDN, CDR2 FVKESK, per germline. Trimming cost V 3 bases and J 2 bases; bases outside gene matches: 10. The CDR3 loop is CASSQGLGQGRNYGYTF. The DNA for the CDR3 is TGTGCCAGCAGCCAGGGCCTCGGACAGGGGAGGAACTATGGCTACACCTTC.

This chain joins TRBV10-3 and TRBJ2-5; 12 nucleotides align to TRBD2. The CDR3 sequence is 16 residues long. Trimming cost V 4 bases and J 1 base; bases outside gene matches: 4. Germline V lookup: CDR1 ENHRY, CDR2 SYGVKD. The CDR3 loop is CAISALAGGTQETQYF. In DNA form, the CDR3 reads TGTGCCATCAGTGCCCTAGCGGGAGGGACCCAAGAGACCCAGTACTTC.

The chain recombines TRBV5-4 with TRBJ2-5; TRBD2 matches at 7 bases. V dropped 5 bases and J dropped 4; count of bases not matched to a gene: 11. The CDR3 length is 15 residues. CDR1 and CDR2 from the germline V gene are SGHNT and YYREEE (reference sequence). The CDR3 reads CASRDPGGTSETQYF. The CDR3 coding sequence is TGTGCCAGCAGAGACCCGGGGGGAACCTCAGAGACCCAGTACTTC. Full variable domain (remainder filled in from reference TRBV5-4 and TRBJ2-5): ETGVTQSPTHLIKTRGQQVTLRCSSQSGHNTVSWYQQALGQGPQFIFQYYREEENGRGNFPPRFSGLQFPNYSSELNVNALELDDSALYLCASRDPGGTSETQYFGPGTRLLVL.

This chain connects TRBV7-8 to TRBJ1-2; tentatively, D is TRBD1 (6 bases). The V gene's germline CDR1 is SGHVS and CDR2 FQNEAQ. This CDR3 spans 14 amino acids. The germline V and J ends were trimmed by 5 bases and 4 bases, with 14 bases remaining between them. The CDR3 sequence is CASSLRGGTYGYTF. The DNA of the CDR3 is TGTGCCAGCAGCCTCAGGGGAGGGACCTATGGCTACACCTTC.

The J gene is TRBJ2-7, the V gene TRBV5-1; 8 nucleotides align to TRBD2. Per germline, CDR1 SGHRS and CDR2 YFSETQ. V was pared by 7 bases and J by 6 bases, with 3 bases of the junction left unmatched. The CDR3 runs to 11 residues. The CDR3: CASAGGGEQYF. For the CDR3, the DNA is TGCGCCAGCGCGGGGGGCGGCGAGCAGTACTTC.

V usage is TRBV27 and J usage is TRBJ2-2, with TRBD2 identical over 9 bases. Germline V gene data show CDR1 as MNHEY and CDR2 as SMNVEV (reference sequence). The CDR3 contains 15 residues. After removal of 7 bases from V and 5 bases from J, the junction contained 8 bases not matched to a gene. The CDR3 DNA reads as TGTGCCAGCACCGATAGCGGGAGTTTAACCGGGGAGCTGTTTTTT. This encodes CASTDSGSLTGELFF.

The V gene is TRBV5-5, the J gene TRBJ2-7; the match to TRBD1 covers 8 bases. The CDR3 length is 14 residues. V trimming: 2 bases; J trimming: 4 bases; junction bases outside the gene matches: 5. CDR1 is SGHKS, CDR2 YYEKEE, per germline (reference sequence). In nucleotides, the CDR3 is TGTGCCAGCAGCTTAGAGGGACAGGTGTACGAGCAGTACTTC. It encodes CASSLEGQVYEQYF.

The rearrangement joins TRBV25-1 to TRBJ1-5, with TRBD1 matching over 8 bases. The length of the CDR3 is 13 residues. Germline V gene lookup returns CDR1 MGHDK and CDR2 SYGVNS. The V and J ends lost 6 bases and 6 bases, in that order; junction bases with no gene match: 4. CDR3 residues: CASRDRDGQPQHF. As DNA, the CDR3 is TGTGCCAGCAGGGACAGGGATGGTCAGCCCCAGCATTTT.